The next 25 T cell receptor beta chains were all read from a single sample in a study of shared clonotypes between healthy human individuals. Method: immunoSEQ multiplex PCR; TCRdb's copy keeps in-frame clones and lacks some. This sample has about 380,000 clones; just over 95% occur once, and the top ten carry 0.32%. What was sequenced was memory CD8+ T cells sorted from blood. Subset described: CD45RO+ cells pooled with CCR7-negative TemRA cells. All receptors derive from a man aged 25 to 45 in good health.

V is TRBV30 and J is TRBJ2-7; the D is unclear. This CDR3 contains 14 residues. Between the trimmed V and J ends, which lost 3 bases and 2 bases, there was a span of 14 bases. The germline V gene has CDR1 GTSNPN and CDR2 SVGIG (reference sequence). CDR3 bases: TGTGCCTGGAGGCCAAACAGTGGACCCTACGAGCAGTACTTC. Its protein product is CAWRPNSGPYEQYF.

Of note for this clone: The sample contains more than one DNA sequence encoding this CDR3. The CDR3 loop is CASSSGAKNIQYF. The CDR3 DNA reads as TGTGCCAGCAGTAGTGGAGCCAAAAACATTCAGTACTTC. The V and J genes are TRBV28 and TRBJ2-4, with D uncertain. V lost 5 bases and J 0 bases, leaving 5 bases between the germline ends. Germline CDR1 MDHEN, CDR2 SYDVKM. The CDR3 sequence is 13 residues long.

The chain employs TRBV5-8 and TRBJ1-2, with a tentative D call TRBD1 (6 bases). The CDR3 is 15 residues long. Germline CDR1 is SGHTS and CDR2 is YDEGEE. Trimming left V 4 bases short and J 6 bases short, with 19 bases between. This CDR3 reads CASSPRQFGTHGYTF. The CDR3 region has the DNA TGTGCCAGCAGCCCGCGACAGTTTGGGACACATGGCTACACCTTC.

The CDR3 nucleotides read TGTGCCAGCAGCCAAGAACTAGCGGGAGGAGGCGCAGATACGCAGTATTTT. This gives the protein CASSQELAGGGADTQYF. The chain recombines TRBV4-2 with TRBJ2-3, with TRBD2 identical over 12 bases. Germline V gives CDR1 LGHNA, CDR2 YNFKEQ. J was trimmed by 4 bases and V by 0 bases; bases with no gene match: 5. The CDR3 is 17 residues long.

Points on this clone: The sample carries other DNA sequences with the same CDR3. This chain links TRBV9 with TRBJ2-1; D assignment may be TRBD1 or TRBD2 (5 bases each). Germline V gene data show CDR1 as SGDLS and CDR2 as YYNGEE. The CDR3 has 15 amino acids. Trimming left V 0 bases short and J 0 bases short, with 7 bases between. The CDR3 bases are TGTGCCAGCAGCGTAGGGGGGAACTCCTACAATGAGCAGTTCTTC. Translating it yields CASSVGGNSYNEQFF.

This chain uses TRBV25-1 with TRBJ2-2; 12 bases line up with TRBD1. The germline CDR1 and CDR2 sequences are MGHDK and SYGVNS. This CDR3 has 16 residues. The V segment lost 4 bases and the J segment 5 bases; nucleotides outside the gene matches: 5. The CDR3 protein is CASSVTGQGATGELFF. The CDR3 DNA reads TGTGCCAGCAGTGTTACGGGACAGGGGGCGACCGGGGAGCTGTTTTTT. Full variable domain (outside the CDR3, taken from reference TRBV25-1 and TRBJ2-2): EADIYQTPRYLVIGTGKKITLECSQTMGHDKMYWYQQDPGMELHLIHYSYGVNSTEKGDLSSESTVSRIRTEHFPLTLESARPSHTSQYLCASSVTGQGATGELFFGEGSRLTVL.

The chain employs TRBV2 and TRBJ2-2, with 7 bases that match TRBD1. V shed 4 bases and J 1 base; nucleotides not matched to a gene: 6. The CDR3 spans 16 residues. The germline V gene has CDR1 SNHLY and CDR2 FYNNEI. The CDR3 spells CASSVGRTGNTGELFF. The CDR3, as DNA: TGTGCCAGCAGTGTTGGGCGGACAGGGAACACCGGGGAGCTGTTTTTT. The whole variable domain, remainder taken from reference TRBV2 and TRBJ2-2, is EPEVTQTPSHQVTQMGQEVILRCVPISNHLYFYWYRQILGQKVEFLVSFYNNEISEKSEIFDDQFSVERPDGSNFTLKIRSTKLEDSAMYFCASSVGRTGNTGELFFGEGSRLTVL.

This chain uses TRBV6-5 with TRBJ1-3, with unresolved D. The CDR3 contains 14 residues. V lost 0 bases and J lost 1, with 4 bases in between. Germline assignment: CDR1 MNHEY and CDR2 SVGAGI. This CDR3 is CASSYSESGNTIYF. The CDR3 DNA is TGTGCCAGCAGTTACTCAGAGTCTGGAAACACCATATATTTT.

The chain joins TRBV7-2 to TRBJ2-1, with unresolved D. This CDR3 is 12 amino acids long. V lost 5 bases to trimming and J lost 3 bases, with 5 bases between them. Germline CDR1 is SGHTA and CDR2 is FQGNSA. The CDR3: CASSPDYNEQFF. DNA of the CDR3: TGTGCCAGCAGCCCGGACTACAATGAGCAGTTCTTC.

CDR3 protein: CASRTTSGWYEQYF. DNA for the CDR3: TGTGCCAGCAGGACTACTAGCGGTTGGTACGAGCAGTACTTC. V and J are TRBV28 and TRBJ2-7; the match to TRBD2 covers 8 bases. The J segment lost 4 bases and the V segment lost 6 bases, leaving 8 bases of the junction unmatched. This CDR3 spans 14 amino acids. From germline, CDR1 is MDHEN and CDR2 SYDVKM.

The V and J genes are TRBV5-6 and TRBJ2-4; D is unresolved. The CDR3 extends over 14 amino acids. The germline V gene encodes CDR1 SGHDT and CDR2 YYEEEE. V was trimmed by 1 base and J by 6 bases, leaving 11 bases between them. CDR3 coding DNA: TGTGCCAGCAGCTTGTCGGTCAGCCGAAACATTCAGTACTTC. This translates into CASSLSVSRNIQYF.

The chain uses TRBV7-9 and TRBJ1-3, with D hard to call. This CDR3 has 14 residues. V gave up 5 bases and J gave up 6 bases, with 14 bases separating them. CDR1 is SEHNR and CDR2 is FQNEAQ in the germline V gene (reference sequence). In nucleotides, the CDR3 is TGTGCCAGCAGCCCGAGAAGGGCCGAAAACACCATATATTTT. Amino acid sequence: CASSPRRAENTIYF.

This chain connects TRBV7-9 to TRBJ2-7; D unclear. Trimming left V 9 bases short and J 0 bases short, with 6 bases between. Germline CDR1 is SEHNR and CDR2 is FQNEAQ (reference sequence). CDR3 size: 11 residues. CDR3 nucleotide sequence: TGTGCCAGTATTAGCTCCTACGAGCAGTACTTC. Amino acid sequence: CASISSYEQYF.

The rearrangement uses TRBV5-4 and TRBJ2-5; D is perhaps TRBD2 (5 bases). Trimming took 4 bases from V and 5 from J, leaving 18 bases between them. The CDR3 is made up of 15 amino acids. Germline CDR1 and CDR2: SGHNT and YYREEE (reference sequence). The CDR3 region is CASSVLPSTVETQYF. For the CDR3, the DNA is TGTGCCAGCAGCGTGCTTCCTAGCACGGTGGAGACCCAGTACTTC.

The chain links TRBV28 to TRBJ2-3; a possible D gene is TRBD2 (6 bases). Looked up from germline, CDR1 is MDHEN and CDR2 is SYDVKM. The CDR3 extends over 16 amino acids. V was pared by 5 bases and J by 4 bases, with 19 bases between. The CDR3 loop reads CASSLTREWRADTQYF. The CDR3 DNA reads TGTGCCAGCAGTCTTACTCGGGAGTGGCGAGCAGATACGCAGTATTTT.

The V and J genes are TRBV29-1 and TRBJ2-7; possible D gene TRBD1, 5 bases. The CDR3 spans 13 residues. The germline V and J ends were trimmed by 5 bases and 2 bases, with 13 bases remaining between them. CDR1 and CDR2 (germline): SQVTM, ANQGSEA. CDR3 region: CSVKGLAPYEQYF. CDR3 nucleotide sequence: TGCAGCGTTAAGGGGTTGGCCCCCTACGAGCAGTACTTC.

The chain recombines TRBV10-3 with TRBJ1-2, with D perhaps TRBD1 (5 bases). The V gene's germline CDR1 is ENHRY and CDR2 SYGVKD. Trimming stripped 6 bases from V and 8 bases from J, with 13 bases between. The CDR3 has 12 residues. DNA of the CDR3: TGTGCCATCAGGAGAGGGGTATTAGGCTACACCTTC. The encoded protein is CAIRRGVLGYTF.

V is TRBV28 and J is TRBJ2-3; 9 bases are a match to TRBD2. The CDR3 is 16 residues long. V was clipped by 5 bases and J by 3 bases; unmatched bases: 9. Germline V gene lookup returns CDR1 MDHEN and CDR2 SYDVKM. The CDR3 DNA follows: TGTGCCAGCAGTGGAGCGGGAGGCCCGCTGACAGATACGCAGTATTTT. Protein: CASSGAGGPLTDTQYF. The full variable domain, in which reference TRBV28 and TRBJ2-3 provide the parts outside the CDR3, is DVKVTQSSRYLVKRTGEKVFLECVQDMDHENMFWYRQDPGLGLRLIYFSYDVKMKEKGDIPEGYSVSREKKERFSLILESASTNQTSMYLCASSGAGGPLTDTQYFGPGTRLTVL.

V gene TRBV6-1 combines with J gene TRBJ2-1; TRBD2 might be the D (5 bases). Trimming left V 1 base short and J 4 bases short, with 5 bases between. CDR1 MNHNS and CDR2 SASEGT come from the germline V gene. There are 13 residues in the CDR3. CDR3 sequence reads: CASSEGTYNEQFF. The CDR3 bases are TGTGCCAGCAGTGAAGGGACTTACAATGAGCAGTTCTTC.

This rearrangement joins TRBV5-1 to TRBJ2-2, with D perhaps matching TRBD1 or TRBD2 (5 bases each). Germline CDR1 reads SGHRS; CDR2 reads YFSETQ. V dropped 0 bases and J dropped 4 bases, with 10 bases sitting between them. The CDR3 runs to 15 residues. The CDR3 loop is CASSLVGDPTGELFF. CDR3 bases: TGCGCCAGCAGCTTGGTCGGGGACCCCACCGGGGAGCTGTTTTTT.

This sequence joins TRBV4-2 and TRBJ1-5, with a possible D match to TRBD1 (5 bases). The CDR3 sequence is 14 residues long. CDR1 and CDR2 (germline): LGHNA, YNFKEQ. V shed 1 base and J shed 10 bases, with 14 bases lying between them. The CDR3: CASSQVNRGRPQHF. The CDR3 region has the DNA TGTGCCAGCAGCCAAGTAAACCGGGGCCGACCCCAGCATTTT.

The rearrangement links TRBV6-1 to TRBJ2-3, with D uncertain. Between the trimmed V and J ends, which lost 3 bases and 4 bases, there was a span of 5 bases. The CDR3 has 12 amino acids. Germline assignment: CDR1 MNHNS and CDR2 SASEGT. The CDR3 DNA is TGTGCCAGCAGTGATACCTCAGATACGCAGTATTTT. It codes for CASSDTSDTQYF.

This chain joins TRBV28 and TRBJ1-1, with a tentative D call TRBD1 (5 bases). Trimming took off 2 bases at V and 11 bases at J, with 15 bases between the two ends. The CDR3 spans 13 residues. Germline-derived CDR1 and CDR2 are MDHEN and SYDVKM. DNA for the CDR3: TGTGCCAGCAGTTTAGGGACCCATTCCGGGGCTTTCTTT. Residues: CASSLGTHSGAFF. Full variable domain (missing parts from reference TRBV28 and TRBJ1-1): DVKVTQSSRYLVKRTGEKVFLECVQDMDHENMFWYRQDPGLGLRLIYFSYDVKMKEKGDIPEGYSVSREKKERFSLILESASTNQTSMYLCASSLGTHSGAFFGQGTRLTVV.

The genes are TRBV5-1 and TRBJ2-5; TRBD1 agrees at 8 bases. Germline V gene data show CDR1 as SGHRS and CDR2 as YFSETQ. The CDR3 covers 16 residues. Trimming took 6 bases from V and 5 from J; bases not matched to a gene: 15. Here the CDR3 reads CASTMAGGLHGETQYF. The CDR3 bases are TGCGCCAGCACGATGGCAGGGGGCCTTCACGGGGAGACCCAGTACTTC.

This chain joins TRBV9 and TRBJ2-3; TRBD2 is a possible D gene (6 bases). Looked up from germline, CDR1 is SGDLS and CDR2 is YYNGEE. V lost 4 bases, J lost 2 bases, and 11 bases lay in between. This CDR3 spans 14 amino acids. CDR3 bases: TGTGCCAGCAGCTACCGACTAGTCACAGATACGCAGTATTTT. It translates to CASSYRLVTDTQYF.